This TCR beta chain was captured in a study of low-dose radiotherapy and immunotherapy resistance in tumors. On the study more broadly: Cohort 1 was treated with 0.5 Gy per fraction at 2-week intervals, amounting to 6.5 Gy overall. Intravenous cyclophosphamide 200 mg/m2 was given every two weeks, one day before radiation and immunotherapy.

Alpha- and beta-chain coverage of first-strand cDNA came from TRAV- and TRBV-specific primers. It was with a constant-region primer and a V-primer adapter that TCRs were amplified over around 18 PCR cycles. TCRdb processed the reads anew with MiXCR; each CDR3 protein has one entry. The sample includes tens of thousands of distinct CDR3 sequences, almost 25% of them seen just once. The germline V gene has CDR1 SGHDN and CDR2 FVKESK. The CDR3 is made up of 15 amino acids. V was pared by 4 bases and J by 5 bases, with 6 bases of the junction left unmatched. Time point indicated: before trial treatment. Advanced solid tumors without tumor-infiltrating lymphocytes were required for inclusion.

The chain recombines TRBV14 with TRBJ1-1; 11 bases map to TRBD1. The clonotype comes from a male donor with prostate cancer. The sequenced sample was PBMCs, obtained before treatment. CDR3 amino acids: CASSLDRGRGTEAFF. CDR3 sequence (DNA): TGTGCCAGCAGCCTGGACAGGGGGCGCGGGACTGAAGCTTTCTTT.